These T cell receptor beta chains were read from a single sample in a study of blood T cell repertoires in COVID-19. Assay used: immunoSEQ multiplex PCR; TCRdb lists only in-frame clones, some missing. The sample lists 300,000 to 450,000 clones, around 90% occurring once. The material sequenced was peripheral blood. Every receptor here comes from a human donor in a cohort sampled during active COVID-19. CDR3s include the opening cysteine and the closing phenylalanine or tryptophan. D genes are given only for firm matches. Some rows mark clone size as missing; the rest say once, few, many or name a class of expanded clone.

TRBD2,TRBJ2-6,TRBV5-4,-,TGTGCCAGCAGCTTCTTGGGGGGGAGAACTTACTCTGGGGCCAACGTCCTGACTTTC,CASSFLGGRTYSGANVLTF
-,TRBJ2-1,TRBV29-1,-,TGCAGCGTAATGACGCCTTCAGGGTACAATGAGCAGTTCTTC,CSVMTPSGYNEQFF
-,TRBJ2-7,TRBV29-1,-,TGCAGCGTTGGACTGCTGGCTAGCTCCTACGAGCAGTACTTC,CSVGLLASSYEQYF
TRBD1,TRBJ1-4,TRBV29-1,-,TGCAGCGTTGGGGGACAGGGATCTGAAAAACTGTTTTTT,CSVGGQGSEKLFF
-,TRBJ2-3,TRBV4-2,-,TGTGCCAGCAGCCAAGTGTTCCTTCCCCCAGATACGCAGTATTTT,CASSQVFLPPDTQYF
-,TRBJ2-7,TRBV6-5,-,TGTGCCAGCAGTTACTCCGGGACTCTCATTTACGAGCAGTACTTC,CASSYSGTLIYEQYF
-,TRBJ1-3,TRBV7-2,-,TGTGCCAGCAGCTTAGCGGGCAGGGGCTCTGGAAACACCATATATTTT,CASSLAGRGSGNTIYF
-,TRBJ1-5,TRBV6-7,-,TGTGCCAGCAGTTACCACCGGACTACCTATAGCAATCAGCCCCAGCATTTT,CASSYHRTTYSNQPQHF
-,TRBJ1-2,TRBV3-1/TRBV3-2,-,TGTGCCAGCAGCCAAGGAATAGAGGTCTATGGCTACACCTTC,CASSQGIEVYGYTF
TRBD2,TRBJ2-3,TRBV3-1/TRBV3-2,-,TGTGCCAGCAGCCAACTAGCGGGGGCCGATACGCAGTATTTT,CASSQLAGADTQYF
-,TRBJ1-1,TRBV12-3/TRBV12-4,-,TGTGCCAGCAGCCTATCAGGGAACACTGAAGCTTTCTTT,CASSLSGNTEAFF
TRBD1,TRBJ2-2,TRBV6-5,-,TGTGCCAGCAGTCCGGGACAGGGGTACACCGGGGAGCTGTTTTTT,CASSPGQGYTGELFF
-,TRBJ1-1,TRBV3-1/TRBV3-2,-,TGTGCCAGCAGCCAAGTATCGAGTGAAGCTTTCTTT,CASSQVSSEAFF
TRBD1,TRBJ2-5,TRBV11-3,few,TGTGCCAGCAGCCTAGGGGGCTTGGGAGAGACCCAGTACTTC,CASSLGGLGETQYF
-,TRBJ2-2,TRBV7-9,-,TGTGCCAGCAGCTTAGGGTCCCAGGGAAAGGACACCGGGGAGCTGTTTTTT,CASSLGSQGKDTGELFF
-,TRBJ1-1,TRBV29-1,-,TGCAGCGTTGAATGGAGTCTCAACACTGAAGCTTTCTTT,CSVEWSLNTEAFF
TRBD2,TRBJ2-2,TRBV19,-,TGTGCCGTCTCAACGGGGCTAGCGGGAGACGGGGAGCTGTTTTTT,CAVSTGLAGDGELFF
-,TRBJ1-5,TRBV19,-,TGTGCCAGTAGTGAGCCTCGGGGGGCTCAGCCCCAGCATTTT,CASSEPRGAQPQHF
TRBD1,TRBJ2-2,TRBV5-4,-,TGTGCCAGCAGCATCGACAGGGTATCCGGGGAGCTGTTTTTT,CASSIDRVSGELFF
-,TRBJ1-2,TRBV2,-,TGTGCCAGCCACCGGGGGGATGGCTACACCTTC,CASHRGDGYTF
-,TRBJ2-7,TRBV5-6,few,TGTGCCAGCAGCTTGGCCAGGGGAGGGTACGAGCAGTACTTC,CASSLARGGYEQYF
-,TRBJ2-1,TRBV20-1,many,TGCAGTACCGAGCGGCAGCAGTTCTTC,CSTERQQFF
-,TRBJ1-2,TRBV21-1,-,TGTGCCAGCAGCAAAGGGACAGTATATGGCTACACCTTC,CASSKGTVYGYTF
-,TRBJ2-3,TRBV7-6,-,TGTGCCAGCAGCCTTGGCCCCGGGACAAAGGGGACAGATACGCAGTATTTT,CASSLGPGTKGTDTQYF
TRBD1,TRBJ1-3,TRBV7-2,once,TGTGCCAGCAGCCCGGCGGGACAGGGCGGAAACACCATATATTTT,CASSPAGQGGNTIYF
-,TRBJ2-5,TRBV11-3,-,TGTGCCAGCAGTCCAGGGGATAGTAGAGAGACCCAGTACTTC,CASSPGDSRETQYF
TRBD2,TRBJ2-7,TRBV3-1/TRBV3-2,-,TGTGCCAGCAGCCCAGGGACGGGAGGCGCCCCCTACGAGCAGTACTTC,CASSPGTGGAPYEQYF
-,TRBJ2-1,TRBV4-2,-,TGTGCCAGCAGCCCCGGCGGCGACTACAATGAGCAGTTCTTC,CASSPGGDYNEQFF
TRBD2,TRBJ2-1,TRBV7-9,-,TGTGCCAGCAGCTTTTTGGGACTAGCTGTCAATGAGCAGTTCTTC,CASSFLGLAVNEQFF
-,TRBJ1-5,TRBV6-6,-,TGTGCCAGCAGTTGGAGGGGTGGCAATCAGCCCCAGCATTTT,CASSWRGGNQPQHF
TRBD1,TRBJ1-4,TRBV29-1,few,TGCAGCGTCCTGGACAGGGCCAATCCAACTAATGAAAAACTGTTTTTT,CSVLDRANPTNEKLFF
-,TRBJ1-2,TRBV14,-,TGTGCCAGCAGCCAACATTATGGGAGGGGGATCGACTATGGCTACACCTTC,CASSQHYGRGIDYGYTF
-,TRBJ1-5,TRBV2,-,TGTGCCAGCAGTGGTGAGTCTTATAGCAATCAGCCCCAGCATTTT,CASSGESYSNQPQHF
TRBD2,TRBJ2-5,TRBV29-1,many,TGCAGCACACGGGGACTAGCGGGCCGAATCCAAGAGACCCAGTACTTC,CSTRGLAGRIQETQYF
-,TRBJ2-3,TRBV5-1,-,TGCGCCAGCAGGTCCGACAGGAGCACAGATACGCAGTATTTT,CASRSDRSTDTQYF
-,TRBJ1-3,TRBV5-4,-,TGTGCCAGCAGCGTGGGTCCCGGTGGAAACACCATATATTTT,CASSVGPGGNTIYF
-,TRBJ2-6,TRBV5-1,-,TGCGCCAGCAGCCAGGACACCACGGGGGCCAACGTCCTGACTTTC,CASSQDTTGANVLTF
TRBD1,TRBJ2-2,TRBV19,-,TGTGCCAGCCACACACAGGGGGCTAGAACCGGGGAGCTGTTTTTT,CASHTQGARTGELFF
-,TRBJ2-1,TRBV7-3,-,TGTGCCAGCAGCTTATCCCCCTCCGGTGAGCAGTTCTTC,CASSLSPSGEQFF
-,TRBJ2-7,TRBV2,few,TGTGCCAGCAGTGGCAGGTACGAGCAGTACTTC,CASSGRYEQYF
-,TRBJ2-5,TRBV18,once,TGTGCCAGCTCACCAAACGGCCAAGAGACCCAGTACTTC,CASSPNGQETQYF
TRBD2,TRBJ2-7,TRBV5-6,-,TGTGCCAGCAGCTTGGCGGGGGGGGGACCCCGGGACGAGCAGTACTTC,CASSLAGGGPRDEQYF
TRBD2,TRBJ2-2,TRBV7-3,-,TGTGCCAGCAGCTTATCGCCGAGCGGGGGGGCCACCGGGGAGCTGTTTTTT,CASSLSPSGGATGELFF
TRBD1,TRBJ2-2,TRBV5-1,-,TGCGCCAGCAGCTTGTGGGACAGGGGCAACACCGGGGAGCTGTTTTTT,CASSLWDRGNTGELFF
TRBD1,TRBJ1-6,TRBV5-4,-,TGTGCCAGCAGCACCGGGACAGGGCCCCAAACCCTCCACTTT,CASSTGTGPQTLHF
TRBD1,TRBJ2-1,TRBV5-4,-,TGTGCCAGCAGCCCCCGCGAGGGGGCCTCCTACAATGAGCAGTTCTTC,CASSPREGASYNEQFF
TRBD2,TRBJ2-1,TRBV24-1,-,TGTGCCACCAGTGAGGCGGGAGGAGCCTACAATGAGCAGTTCTTC,CATSEAGGAYNEQFF
TRBD2,TRBJ2-1,TRBV12-5,-,TGTGCTAGTGGTTTGTCAACGAGGGCTAGCGGTGACAATGAGCAGTTCTTC,CASGLSTRASGDNEQFF
-,TRBJ2-1,TRBV20-1,-,TGCAGTGCTAGGGTTCCCTATGGGCAGTTCTTC,CSARVPYGQFF
TRBD1,TRBJ2-1,TRBV7-8,once,TGTGCCAGCAGCGACGACAGGGATCCCTACAATGAGCAGTTCTTC,CASSDDRDPYNEQFF
-,TRBJ2-3,TRBV4-2,-,TGTGCCAGCAGCCAAGTGGGCCTTGGAGGGGATGGAAGCACAGATACGCAGTATTTT,CASSQVGLGGDGSTDTQYF
TRBD1,TRBJ2-2,TRBV5-6,-,TGTGCCAGCAGCAATACAGGGGGCTATGAGGGCGGGGAGCTGTTTTTT,CASSNTGGYEGGELFF
-,TRBJ2-2,TRBV7-9,-,TGTGCCAGCAGCGAGGTTCTTTCTGGGGAGCTGTTTTTT,CASSEVLSGELFF
TRBD2,TRBJ2-5,TRBV7-2,-,TGTGCCAGCAGCTTAGTAGCACTAGCGGAGACCCAGTACTTC,CASSLVALAETQYF
-,TRBJ1-1,TRBV12-3/TRBV12-4,-,TGTGCCAGCAGTTTTGAGATTTACACTGAAGCTTTCTTT,CASSFEIYTEAFF
TRBD2,TRBJ2-7,TRBV11-2,-,TGTGCCAGCAGTCAGAGGGTCCAGCGGGGATCCTACGAGCAGTACTTC,CASSQRVQRGSYEQYF
-,TRBJ2-3,TRBV28,once,TGTGCCAGCAGGAGAGAGGCAGATACGCAGTATTTT,CASRREADTQYF
TRBD2,TRBJ2-5,TRBV5-1,-,TGCGCCAGCAGCGCGGGACTAGCGGGACAAGAGACCCAGTACTTC,CASSAGLAGQETQYF
-,TRBJ1-6,TRBV27,-,TGTGCCAGCAGCCGAACCGCCCAGGGCAACTCCTATAATTCACCCCTCCACTTT,CASSRTAQGNSYNSPLHF
TRBD1,TRBJ1-4,TRBV3-1/TRBV3-2,many,TGTGCCAGCACCCTAAGGGGGACAGGGAGCGAAAAACTGTTTTTT,CASTLRGTGSEKLFF